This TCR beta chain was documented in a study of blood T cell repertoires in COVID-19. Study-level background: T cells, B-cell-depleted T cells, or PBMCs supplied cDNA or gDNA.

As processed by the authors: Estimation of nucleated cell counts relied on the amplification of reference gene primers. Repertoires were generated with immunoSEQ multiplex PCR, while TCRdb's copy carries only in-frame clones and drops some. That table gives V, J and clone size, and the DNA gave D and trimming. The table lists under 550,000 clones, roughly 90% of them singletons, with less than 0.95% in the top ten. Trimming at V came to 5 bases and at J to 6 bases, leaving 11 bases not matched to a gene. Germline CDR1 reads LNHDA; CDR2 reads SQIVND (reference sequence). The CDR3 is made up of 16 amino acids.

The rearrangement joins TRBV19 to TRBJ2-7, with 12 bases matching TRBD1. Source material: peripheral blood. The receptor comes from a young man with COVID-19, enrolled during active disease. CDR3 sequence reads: CASSPRDRGQLGEQYF. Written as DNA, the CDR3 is TGTGCCAGTAGTCCCAGGGACAGGGGGCAGTTAGGCGAGCAGTACTTC.